This TCR beta chain was sequenced for a study of cytomegalovirus exposure and HLA in healthy donors. Regarding the study as a whole: The classifier reportedly diagnosed cytomegalovirus status with high specificity and sensitivity. Most TCR sequences were uncommon, yet certain public TCRs appeared in many donors.

Among the donors, all were healthy bone marrow donors. Germline CDR1 reads SEHNR; CDR2 reads FQNEAQ (reference sequence). With 5 bases clipped from V and 4 bases from J, the junction kept 6 bases outside the gene matches. The CDR3 consists of 15 residues. Notes on this clone: The antigen remains unidentified.

Amplification used 60 Vbeta primers and 13 Jbeta primers. Generated by immunoSEQ multiplex PCR, the TCRdb table keeps only in-frame clones and is missing some. The data show around 200,000 clones, with about 69% seen just once and about 4.8% held by the top ten. The chain is built from TRBV7-9 and TRBJ2-3, with 10 bases lining up with TRBD2. The source material was PBMCs. This clonotype was sampled from a young man in good health and CMV-seropositive. CDR3 loop: CASSVTSGYSDTQYF. The CDR3 DNA reads as TGTGCCAGCAGCGTGACTAGCGGGTACTCAGATACGCAGTATTTT.